These 19 T cell receptor beta chains share one sample of origin, sequenced in a study of OX40 agonist ivuxolimab in advanced cancers. Libraries were prepared by immunoSEQ multiplex PCR; TCRdb keeps only in-frame clonotypes and omits some of them. The profile covers approximately 77,000 clones, with approximately 86% appearing a single time and 1.5% to 2% taken by the ten largest. Sequencing used CD4+ or CD8+ T cells sorted from blood, obtained in a trial of the OX40 agonist ivuxolimab. The receptors were gathered from an adult with an advanced solid tumor such as melanoma, head and neck, liver or kidney cancer.

The chain links TRBV29-1 to TRBJ2-5; 12 nucleotides agree with TRBD1. TRBJ2-7 matches the DNA end more closely, so the J call is doubtful. This CDR3 region has 13 residues. Per germline, CDR1 SQVTM and CDR2 ANQGSEA. The CDR3 protein is CSVAGTGGVEQYF. The CDR3 DNA is TGCAGCGTCGCCGGGACAGGGGGCGTCGAGCAGTACTTC.

This clone was observed once. In nucleotides, the CDR3 is TGTGCCAGCAGCGTAGCACTGGGAGGGACCCAGTACTTC. Translated: CASSVALGGTQYF. This chain uses TRBV9 with TRBJ2-5, with a possible D match to TRBD2 (6 bases). The CDR3 totals 13 residues. Per the germline V gene, CDR1 is SGDLS and CDR2 is YYNGEE. V dropped 0 bases and J dropped 7 bases, with 10 bases sitting between them.

Points on this clone: The sample carries other DNA sequences with the same CDR3. This CDR3 is CASSQAYRGRTEAFF. The CDR3, as DNA: TGCGCCAGCAGCCAAGCTTACAGGGGGAGGACTGAAGCTTTCTTT. This chain uses TRBV4-1 with TRBJ1-1, with 8 bases identical to TRBD1. J was trimmed by 5 bases and V by 1 base; bases with no gene match: 6. Germline-derived CDR1 and CDR2 are MGHRA and YSYEKL. There are 15 residues in the CDR3.

The count of this clone is one. CDR3 DNA: TGTGCCAGCTCACCACCGAGTGAACGGTCCAATGAGCAGTTCTTC. Translation: CASSPPSERSNEQFF. This chain uses TRBV18 with TRBJ2-1; no clear D gene. Germline CDR1 reads KGHSH; CDR2 reads LQKENI. V was clipped by 0 bases and J by 6 bases, with 12 bases between them. The length of the CDR3 is 15 residues.

The chain has TRBV7-6 and TRBJ1-6; weak D call: TRBD1 (6 bases). Trimming took off 6 bases at V and 7 bases at J, with 10 bases between the two ends. CDR1 and CDR2 from the germline V gene are SGHVS and FNYEAQ. The CDR3 runs 13 residues. CDR3 in amino acids: CASRDSQNSPLHF. CDR3 nucleotide sequence: TGTGCCAGCAGGGACAGCCAAAATTCACCCCTCCACTTT.

J is TRBJ1-6 and V is TRBV4-3; TRBD1 agrees at 8 bases. The V segment lost 4 bases and the J segment 7 bases; nucleotides outside the gene matches: 9. Germline loops: CDR1 LGHNA, CDR2 YSLEER. This CDR3 is 16 amino acids long. CDR3 in DNA: TGCGCCAGCAGCCTTGATGCAGGGGGCAGGAATTCACCCCTCCACTTT. Translated, it gives CASSLDAGGRNSPLHF.

V gene TRBV18 combines with J gene TRBJ2-4, with a possible D match to TRBD2 (5 bases). The germline CDR1 and CDR2 sequences are KGHSH and LQKENI. Trimming took 4 bases from V and 3 from J, leaving 10 bases between them. The CDR3 is 14 amino acids. The CDR3, as DNA: TGTGCCAGCTCACAAATGGAGGTCAAAAACATTCAGTACTTC. It encodes CASSQMEVKNIQYF.

The V gene is TRBV2, the J gene TRBJ2-1, with a tentative D call TRBD2 (5 bases). Trimming took 7 bases from V and 2 from J, leaving 9 bases between them. This CDR3 contains 13 residues. Germline values: CDR1 SNHLY, CDR2 FYNNEI. The CDR3 loop is CASNPAAYNEQFF. CDR3 coding DNA: TGTGCCAGCAACCCAGCGGCCTACAATGAGCAGTTCTTC.

The chain recombines TRBV11-2 with TRBJ2-5; a weak D match, TRBD2 (5 bases). The V end was cut by 2 bases, the J end by 5 bases, with 12 bases between. Germline V gene data show CDR1 as SGHAT and CDR2 as FQNNGV. This CDR3 region has 14 residues. The CDR3 coding sequence is TGTGCCAGCAGCTTAATTCTCTGGAGGGAGACCCAGTACTTC. Translating gives CASSLILWRETQYF.

The chain combines TRBV19 with TRBJ1-5; 8 positions match TRBD1. Germline V lookup: CDR1 LNHDA, CDR2 SQIVND (reference sequence). V shed 5 bases, J shed 4 bases, and the junction held 4 bases outside the gene matches. The CDR3 length is 14 residues. CDR3 coding DNA: TGTGCCAGTAGTGTCACAGGGGGGAATCAGCCCCAGCATTTT. Translated: CASSVTGGNQPQHF. The full variable domain, with the rest looked up from reference TRBV19 and TRBJ1-5, is DGGITQSPKYLFRKEGQNVTLSCEQNLNHDAMYWYRQDPGQGLRLIYYSQIVNDFQKGDIAEGYSVSREKKESFPLTVTSAQKNPTAFYLCASSVTGGNQPQHFGDGTRLSIL.

The J gene is TRBJ1-1, the V gene TRBV19; 7 positions match TRBD1. The V gene's germline CDR1 is LNHDA and CDR2 SQIVND (reference sequence). V was pared by 3 bases and J by 7 bases, with 5 bases of the junction left unmatched. CDR3 length: 13 residues. In DNA form, the CDR3 reads TGTGCCAGTAGTATCCTAAGACAGGGTGAAGCTTTCTTT. This gives the protein CASSILRQGEAFF.

The V call is TRBV15, the J call TRBJ1-3; TRBD1 aligns across 8 bases. This CDR3 comprises 15 residues. CDR1 and CDR2 from the germline V gene are LNHNV and YYDKDF (reference sequence). V was pared by 3 bases and J by 4 bases, with 5 bases of the junction left unmatched. CDR3 in DNA: TGTGCCACCAGCAGCCTCAGGGGGCAGGGAAACACCATATATTTT. This sequence encodes CATSSLRGQGNTIYF.

The chain has TRBV7-2 and TRBJ1-2, with 9 positions matching TRBD1. J gave up 8 bases and V 4 bases, and 11 bases lay outside the gene matches. The CDR3 totals 15 residues. The germline CDR1 and CDR2 sequences are SGHTA and FQGNSA. The CDR3 sequence: CASSSGQGTAWGYTF. The DNA of the CDR3 is TGTGCCAGCAGCTCAGGACAGGGGACTGCGTGGGGCTACACCTTC.

The chain recombines TRBV10-3 with TRBJ2-1; 12 bases are shared with TRBD2. The CDR3 sequence is 17 residues long. Germline V gene sequence: CDR1 ENHRY, CDR2 SYGVKD. The V and J ends lost 5 bases and 1 base, in that order; junction bases with no gene match: 6. The CDR3 bases are TGTGCCATCAGTCCCGGACTAGCGGGAATTTCCTACAATGAGCAGTTCTTC. Residues: CAISPGLAGISYNEQFF.

The chain recombines TRBV5-5 with TRBJ1-4; D gene uncertain. The CDR3 runs to 14 residues. Looked up from germline, CDR1 is SGHKS and CDR2 is YYEKEE (reference sequence). The ends were cut back, 2 bases at V and 0 bases at J, with 5 bases in the middle. CDR3 DNA: TGTGCCAGCAGCTTCAGTGCAACTAATGAAAAACTGTTTTTT. It specifies CASSFSATNEKLFF.

The chain employs TRBV19 and TRBJ1-1, with unresolved D. Germline CDR1 reads LNHDA; CDR2 reads SQIVND (reference sequence). This CDR3 has 13 amino acids. The V and J ends lost 11 bases and 5 bases respectively, with 18 bases between them. CDR3 DNA: TGTGCCGTGTTGGGTCGGGGTTCGACTGAAGCTTTCTTT. Translating it yields CAVLGRGSTEAFF.

The CDR3 nucleotides are TGTGCCAGCAGTTTTTGGCTAGCGGGGGCCAATGAGCAGTTCTTC. This sequence encodes CASSFWLAGANEQFF. V usage is TRBV27 and J usage is TRBJ2-1, with TRBD2 identical over 10 bases. The CDR3 runs 15 residues. Unmatched junction bases numbered 5, after V lost 3 bases and J lost 6 bases. CDR1 and CDR2 (germline): MNHEY, SMNVEV (reference sequence).

The table lists this clone with a few counts. The chain recombines TRBV5-6 with TRBJ2-3; D is ambiguous. Trimming shortened V by 0 bases and J by 6 bases, and 14 bases separated the two germline ends. CDR3 length: 15 residues. The germline gives CDR1 SGHDT, CDR2 YYEEEE. The CDR3, as DNA: TGTGCCAGCAGCTTGGCTCTCTTAAGAGGTGATACGCAGTATTTT. It translates to CASSLALLRGDTQYF.

The chain uses TRBV6-4 and TRBJ1-6; no definite D call. The CDR3 is made up of 18 amino acids. Trimming took off 2 bases at V and 0 bases at J, with 14 bases between the two ends. Germline loops: CDR1 MRHNA, CDR2 SNTAGT. CDR3 region: CASSDRRLISSYNSPLHF. The CDR3 region has the DNA TGTGCCAGCAGTGACAGGAGGCTCATCAGCTCCTATAATTCACCCCTCCACTTT.